Here is one TCR beta chain with its context. This clone was detected once. Its antigen is still unknown. Within one base of it there is no much larger clone, and no base qualities were kept. The CDR3 regions of human TCRbeta chains were analyzed by immunosequencing. In the authors' own workflow: TCRs in the repertoires were matched against a reference library of SARS-CoV-2-specific TCRs that had been generated with the MIRA antigen-specificity platform. Breadth meant the fraction of unique TCRs that were SARS-CoV-2-associated, whereas depth meant the fraction of total T cells that were SARS-CoV-2-associated. Using the MIRA data, each spike-specific TCR was mapped to the spike region that the TCR reacts to and placed in a CD4 or CD8 class. Log10-transformed breadth and depth values were compared by one-way ANOVA with Sidak's multiple comparisons tests. TCRdb limited this immuneACCESS table to in-frame rearrangements with V and J called. A share of clones is missing; checked studies link under half to unresolved V genes, and the rest is unexplained. That table supplies the V and J calls and clone size; D and trimming were determined from the DNA. This sample has around 70,000 clones in its table, and roughly 86% of those were observed once. The ten largest make up about 8.2% of the sample.

This sample is part of a study of T cell responses to AZD1222 COVID-19 vaccine (dated by TCRdb to the early 2020s). With respect to the entire study: Because spike-specific TCR depth and breadth did not differ between the two schedules, AZD1222 recipients who got a second dose at roughly 4 weeks were pooled with those who got a second dose at roughly 12 weeks. A total of 230 or so trial participants underwent TCR sequencing, of whom 207 received two doses of AZD1222 and some 25 received two doses of the MenACWY control vaccine. Trial participants were enrolled by age into subgroups of 18-55, 56-69 and 70-plus years, and 148, 28 and 57 TCR-sequenced participants, respectively, were included in these subgroups. Overall study outcomes, separate from this receptor: Because no samples from the day 14 peak response were available, repertoires could be characterized only after the peak T cell response. Conclusions about previously exposed vaccinees are limited, since just a handful of AZD1222 recipients were seropositive for SARS-CoV-2 at baseline. After two AZD1222 doses, both the breadth and the depth of spike-specific TCRs were significantly higher than at day 0 and than in MenACWY recipients. Epitopes outside the regions mutated in the B.1.351 and B.1.1.7 variants were reportedly recognized by nearly half of the unique spike-specific TCRs. CD4 TCRs associated with the vaccine covered the entire spike protein, and the dominant responses were in regions 160-218 and 743-854. Most participants were white British and females outnumbered males, and the authors suggested that clonal diversity may have been underestimated. In the small 56-69-year group, the increase in depth fell short of significance, most likely because of low power.

Based on the germline V gene, the CDR1 and CDR2 sequences are SGHDN and FVKESK. V drops 8 bases and J drops 3 bases, leaving 13 bases in between. The CDR3 numbers 13 residues from cysteine through phenylalanine. Only CDR3 DNA is held: 39 bases, read in frame from base 1. What this sample's time point label stands for: baseline before first vaccination. Samples from vaccinated people were obtained from the UK trials COV001 and COV002, which included a single-blind randomized controlled phase 2/3 trial of AZD1222 (ChAdOx1 nCoV-19) in healthy adults. For TCRbeta chain sequencing, PBMC samples from trial participants were taken at day 0 and at day 28 after the second dose.

The material sequenced was peripheral blood, taken on day 0 of AZD1222 vaccination. The receptor's source is an adult in good health. The chain was built from TRBV14 and TRBJ1-1, with no D gene named confidently. The nucleotide sequence reads as follows: TGTGCCAGCTCTACTCCTGGGGACACTGAAGCTTTCTTT. It specifies CASSTPGDTEAFF.